This T cell receptor (beta chain) was sequenced for a study of T cells expressing NK-cell markers. As to this clonotype: The antigen is undetermined.

TCRdb re-called the 5' RACE reads; one entry per CDR3 protein, DNA not given. The sample includes about 540,000 distinct CDR3 sequences. Study-wide findings and caveats: Dominant NKG2C+ clonotypes were found to form about 1.0-7.5% of CD8+ T cells in several donors.

The CDR3 is made up of 13 amino acids. The V gene's germline CDR1 is SSHAT and CDR2 FNYEAQ (reference sequence). This clonotype originated in a young man in good health. Sequencing used blood T cells: a sorted CD56 or NKG2C T cell subset, CD4+ or CD8+ T cells, or bulk PBMC T cells (not recorded which). The chain combines TRBV7-7 with TRBJ2-5. This CDR3 reads CASSLGHQETQYF.